This T cell receptor (beta chain) was sequenced in a study of blood T cell repertoires in COVID-19. Study information: The cDNA or gDNA used as material had been derived from T cells, B-cell-depleted T cells, or PBMCs.

This clone was recorded only once. Data came from immunoSEQ multiplex PCR; TCRdb stores just in-frame clones and leaves some out. The sample comprises around 190,000 clones, about four fifths of which are singletons, and roughly 3.2% rests with the top ten. The study counted Cohort 3 donors as recovered given two negative PCRs, clearance, or symptom resolution. V was trimmed by 1 base and J by 5 bases, leaving 14 bases between them. The CDR3 contains 15 residues. Germline V gene lookup returns CDR1 SGHTA and CDR2 FQGNSA. Sequenced: PBMCs or T cells enriched from blood (not recorded which). This sequence was found in a woman aged 25 to 45 who had recovered from COVID-19. The rearrangement uses TRBV7-2 and TRBJ2-5; the D gene is possibly TRBD2 (6 bases). CDR3 loop: CASSLGVLAMETQYF. The CDR3 coding sequence is TGTGCCAGCAGCTTAGGAGTCCTAGCGATGGAGACCCAGTACTTC.